This T cell receptor beta chain originates from a study of OX40 agonist ivuxolimab in advanced cancers. Study background: Given to patients was ivuxolimab, an agonistic anti-OX40 (CD134) antibody. Mean age approximately 55 years, range roughly 23 to 79; roughly 82% male.

Clones were read by immunoSEQ multiplex PCR, and TCRdb kept only the in-frame ones, dropping some. Here the sample spans about 45,000 clones, 80% to 90% being singletons. Concerning this clone: What it recognizes is unknown.

V shed 5 bases, J shed 5 bases, and the junction held 5 bases outside the gene matches. CDR1 is SEHNR and CDR2 is FQNEAQ in the germline V gene (reference sequence). This CDR3 has 14 amino acids. Study results and limitations: Some of the nonresponding patients also showed low levels of normalized T-cell clonal expansion.

The chain has TRBV7-9 and TRBJ2-4; 8 bases map to TRBD2. The receptor was isolated from an adult with an advanced solid tumor such as melanoma, head and neck, liver or kidney cancer. The material was CD4+ or CD8+ T cells sorted from blood, obtained in a trial of the OX40 agonist ivuxolimab. CDR3 in amino acids: CASSPPGLENIQYF. The CDR3 nucleotides are TGTGCCAGCAGCCCACCGGGACTAGAAAACATTCAGTACTTC.